The clone carrying this T cell receptor (beta chain) has only a few counts. Its antigen is unknown. This sample stems from a study of T cell repertoires in cytomegalovirus infection. TCRdb ran MiXCR on the reads and lists one entry per CDR3 protein. Altogether fewer than 950,000 distinct CDR3 sequences are present, about 30% being singletons, with the ten largest covering around 12%. Deletions cut 5 bases from V and 1 base from J, with 20 bases between. The CDR3 has 17 amino acids. Germline V lookup: CDR1 SNHLY, CDR2 FYNNEI. The chain uses TRBV2 and TRBJ2-5, with D perhaps matching TRBD1 (6 bases). The clonotype originates from a human donor in good health (CMV status not recorded). Some clones in this sample may be carry-over from other donors' samples. Material: cultured CD8+ T cells from PBMCs, obtained from culture after CMV antigen stimulation. CDR3 sequence reads: CASSLRTEGGIQETQYF. The CDR3 nucleotides read TGTGCCAGCAGTCTTCGGACAGAAGGTGGGATCCAAGAGACCCAGTACTTC.